This T cell receptor (beta chain) was found in a study of cytomegalovirus exposure and HLA in healthy donors. Overall study context: In an early release, HLA-typed donors contributed some 82 million unique TCR sequences. Study-level findings and limits: Among donors in an Asian-associated ancestry cluster, a later analysis reportedly found fewer N-insertions than the approximately 700-donor mean. V- and J-gene trimming of TCR beta was linked (in a later analysis) to a missense DCLRE1C variant.

A remark on this clone: As yet, its antigen is unknown.

Amplification used 60 Vbeta primers and 13 Jbeta primers. This table comes from immunoSEQ multiplex PCR, and its TCRdb copy is limited to in-frame clones, with some not included. The sample lists more than 100,000 clones; 83% were seen once. This CDR3 has 15 residues. V was clipped by 5 bases and J by 5 bases, with 19 bases between them. Looked up from germline, CDR1 is SEHNR and CDR2 is FQNEAQ (reference sequence). V is TRBV7-9 and J is TRBJ2-7; D may be TRBD2 (7 bases). The clonotype originates from a man aged 35 to 55 in good health and CMV-seronegative. Sequencing was done on a sample of PBMCs. The CDR3 DNA reads TGTGCCAGCAGCCCCAGTGGGGGGCGGGGGAACGAGCAGTACTTC. Translating gives CASSPSGGRGNEQYF.